A selection of T cell receptor beta chains follows, all from one sample in a study of cytomegalovirus exposure and HLA in healthy donors. Clones were sequenced by immunoSEQ multiplex PCR, and TCRdb holds only the in-frame ones, with some missing. Of approximately 130,000 clones detected, about four fifths appear once; the ten largest clones hold roughly 3.1%. Sequencing was carried out using PBMCs. These receptors were obtained from a man between 25 and 39 years old in good health and CMV-seronegative. Each CDR3 is given with its conserved first and last residue. The order of the fields is V gene, D gene, clone size, J gene, CDR3 DNA, CDR3 protein. The D gene is left open where the match is weak. The size entry is marked missing in some rows and otherwise reads once, few, many or a size class.

V gene: TRBV7-9
D gene: -
clone size: -
J gene: TRBJ1-5
CDR3 DNA: TGTGCCAGCAGCTTAGTCTCCGGGGACAATCAGCCCCAGCATTTT
CDR3 protein: CASSLVSGDNQPQHF

V gene: TRBV13
D gene: -
clone size: few
J gene: TRBJ1-5
CDR3 DNA: TGTGCCAGCAGCTTAGGCAGCAGGGGAGCCAATCAGCCCCAGCATTTT
CDR3 protein: CASSLGSRGANQPQHF

V gene: TRBV6-5
D gene: -
clone size: -
J gene: TRBJ2-7
CDR3 DNA: TGTGCCAGCAGGCTAGCGAGTACTTCCTACGAGCAGTACTTC
CDR3 protein: CASRLASTSYEQYF

V gene: TRBV5-6
D gene: TRBD1
clone size: -
J gene: TRBJ1-4
CDR3 DNA: TGTGCCAGCAGCCAACAGGGGGCGGGTGAAAAACTGTTTTTT
CDR3 protein: CASSQQGAGEKLFF

V gene: TRBV18
D gene: -
clone size: -
J gene: TRBJ1-1
CDR3 DNA: TGTGCCAGCTCCACCAGGAACACTGAAGCTTTCTTT
CDR3 protein: CASSTRNTEAFF

V gene: TRBV7-3
D gene: TRBD1
clone size: -
J gene: TRBJ1-6
CDR3 DNA: TGTGCCAGCAGCTTAACGACAGGGACTTCACCCCTCCACTTT
CDR3 protein: CASSLTTGTSPLHF

V gene: TRBV7-2
D gene: -
clone size: -
J gene: TRBJ1-2
CDR3 DNA: TGTGCCAGCAGCAACACCATCGGACAGATAGCTAACTATGGCTACACCTTC
CDR3 protein: CASSNTIGQIANYGYTF

V gene: TRBV30
D gene: TRBD1
clone size: -
J gene: TRBJ1-1
CDR3 DNA: TGTGCCTGGATTTCCCCTTTGGGACAGGGGGTAAGCACTGAAGCTTTCTTT
CDR3 protein: CAWISPLGQGVSTEAFF

V gene: TRBV19
D gene: TRBD1
clone size: -
J gene: TRBJ1-5
CDR3 DNA: TGTGCCAGTACAGGACAGGGGAATCAGCCCCAGCATTTT
CDR3 protein: CASTGQGNQPQHF

V gene: TRBV4-2
D gene: -
clone size: -
J gene: TRBJ1-2
CDR3 DNA: TGTGCCAGCAGCCAAGATAGTCCAGGGCCGTATGGCTACACCTTC
CDR3 protein: CASSQDSPGPYGYTF

V gene: TRBV11-2
D gene: -
clone size: -
J gene: TRBJ2-5
CDR3 DNA: TGTGCCAGCAGCCTGACTACAGGGCGTCCGGCCCAGTACTTC
CDR3 protein: CASSLTTGRPAQYF

V gene: TRBV6-5
D gene: TRBD1
clone size: once
J gene: TRBJ2-7
CDR3 DNA: TGTGCCAGCAGTTCCCCCCGACAGGGGGTAAGCTACGAGCAGTACTTC
CDR3 protein: CASSSPRQGVSYEQYF

V gene: TRBV5-6
D gene: TRBD2
clone size: -
J gene: TRBJ2-5
CDR3 DNA: TGTGCCAGCAGCTCGCGGACTAGCGGAGAGACCCAGTACTTC
CDR3 protein: CASSSRTSGETQYF

V gene: TRBV18
D gene: TRBD1
clone size: -
J gene: TRBJ2-1
CDR3 DNA: TGTGCCAGCTCACCACCGACAGGGGGCTACAGGGATGAGCAGTTCTTC
CDR3 protein: CASSPPTGGYRDEQFF

V gene: TRBV7-9
D gene: -
clone size: -
J gene: TRBJ2-1
CDR3 DNA: TGTGCCAGCAGCTCCAACGGGAAAAGCTCCTACAATGAGCAGTTCTTC
CDR3 protein: CASSSNGKSSYNEQFF

V gene: TRBV7-9
D gene: -
clone size: few
J gene: TRBJ1-4
CDR3 DNA: TGTGCCAGCAGCCCGAGTGGTGGAAAACTGTTTTTT
CDR3 protein: CASSPSGGKLFF

V gene: TRBV7-6
D gene: TRBD2
clone size: -
J gene: TRBJ2-1
CDR3 DNA: TGTGCCAGCAGCTTAGCTGGTACTAGCGGGAGCGCCTACAATGAGCAGTTCTTC
CDR3 protein: CASSLAGTSGSAYNEQFF

V gene: TRBV28
D gene: -
clone size: -
J gene: TRBJ2-3
CDR3 DNA: TGTGCCAGCACCCCTCGGAAGGGCAGGGTAAATACAGATACGCAGTATTTT
CDR3 protein: CASTPRKGRVNTDTQYF

V gene: TRBV30
D gene: -
clone size: -
J gene: TRBJ2-7
CDR3 DNA: TGTGCCTGGAGTGTACGTGGAGCTGCCTACGAGCAGTACTTC
CDR3 protein: CAWSVRGAAYEQYF

V gene: TRBV2
D gene: -
clone size: -
J gene: TRBJ1-1
CDR3 DNA: TGTGCCAGCAGACAAGGGGGCACTGAAGCTTTCTTT
CDR3 protein: CASRQGGTEAFF

V gene: TRBV28
D gene: -
clone size: -
J gene: TRBJ2-3
CDR3 DNA: TGTGCCAGCAGCATAACGAGAGCAGATACGCAGTATTTT
CDR3 protein: CASSITRADTQYF

V gene: TRBV7-9
D gene: -
clone size: -
J gene: TRBJ1-2
CDR3 DNA: TGTGCCAGCAGCTTAGGTAGTCGCGGCTACACCTTC
CDR3 protein: CASSLGSRGYTF

V gene: TRBV19
D gene: -
clone size: -
J gene: TRBJ1-1
CDR3 DNA: TGTGCCAGTAGTTTTTCGGGGAACACTGAAGCTTTCTTT
CDR3 protein: CASSFSGNTEAFF

V gene: TRBV16
D gene: -
clone size: few
J gene: TRBJ2-2
CDR3 DNA: TGTGCCAGCAGCCCGACACAGAGCACCGGGGAGCTGTTTTTT
CDR3 protein: CASSPTQSTGELFF

V gene: TRBV5-1
D gene: TRBD2
clone size: once
J gene: TRBJ2-5
CDR3 DNA: TGCGCCAGCAGCTTGGTGACTAGCGGGGCCCAAGAGACCCAGTACTTC
CDR3 protein: CASSLVTSGAQETQYF

V gene: TRBV6-1
D gene: -
clone size: once
J gene: TRBJ1-3
CDR3 DNA: TGTGCCAGCAGTGAAAATCGGGTCTCTGGAAACACCATATATTTT
CDR3 protein: CASSENRVSGNTIYF

V gene: TRBV30
D gene: TRBD2
clone size: -
J gene: TRBJ2-1
CDR3 DNA: TGTGCCTGGAGCGCCTTAACTAGCGGGATGGAGGGTAATGAGCAGTTCTTC
CDR3 protein: CAWSALTSGMEGNEQFF

V gene: TRBV20-1
D gene: TRBD2
clone size: -
J gene: TRBJ2-3
CDR3 DNA: TGCAGTGCTGGGGGGAGGGAGACGCAGTATTTT
CDR3 protein: CSAGGRETQYF

V gene: TRBV27
D gene: -
clone size: -
J gene: TRBJ1-1
CDR3 DNA: TGTGCCAGCAGTTTTCGCGGAGACGTTACGCGGGCTTTCTTT
CDR3 protein: CASSFRGDVTRAFF

V gene: TRBV11-2
D gene: TRBD2
clone size: few
J gene: TRBJ2-3
CDR3 DNA: TGTGCCAGCAGCCGTTTCGAGGGGACTAGCGGTAGCACAGATACGCAGTATTTT
CDR3 protein: CASSRFEGTSGSTDTQYF